This T cell receptor (beta chain) was observed in a study of cytomegalovirus exposure and HLA in healthy donors. Turning to the study itself: Earlier work reported approximately 110 million unique TCR beta sequences from about 180 million T cells. Overall study results and limits: Most subjects' HLA-A and HLA-B alleles were reportedly predicted from TCR beta sequences. In a later analysis, about 17,000 TCR beta sequences were associated with HLA alleles at 0.05 false discovery rate. The availability of immune exposure information extended only to CMV serostatus.

The germline CDR1 and CDR2 sequences are SEHNR and FQNEAQ (reference sequence). The CDR3 has 17 amino acids. V was trimmed by 8 bases and J by 5 bases, leaving 27 bases between them. PCR primers comprised 60 Vbeta and 13 Jbeta primers. Measured with immunoSEQ multiplex PCR; TCRdb has only the in-frame clones, and not every one. The sample lists about 110,000 clones, around 77% occurring once. A remark on this clone: What it binds is not known.

Sequencing was performed on PBMCs. The V call is TRBV7-9, the J call TRBJ1-1, with a weak D call TRBD1 (6 bases). The sequence derives from a woman in her twenties or thirties in good health and CMV-seropositive. CDR3 region: CASPNPLGGAQGTEAFF. The CDR3 bases are TGTGCCAGCCCGAATCCCTTGGGGGGGGCACAAGGGACTGAAGCTTTCTTT. Using reference TRBV7-9 and TRBJ1-1 for the parts outside the CDR3, the full variable domain is DTGVSQNPRHKITKRGQNVTFRCDPISEHNRLYWYRQTLGQGPEFLTYFQNEAQLEKSRLLSDRFSAERPKGSFSTLEIQRTEQGDSAMYLCASPNPLGGAQGTEAFFGQGTRLTVV.